These 16 T cell receptor beta chains came from one sample sequenced in a study of blood T cell repertoires in COVID-19 (dated by TCRdb to 2019 to 2021). The library was obtained by the immunoSEQ multiplex PCR assay. This is the immuneACCESS table as TCRdb keeps it, with only in-frame sequences that have V and J called. A part of the clones is gone; compared with another copy, unresolved V genes explain less than half, and the rest is unexplained. The table for this sample lists around 140,000 clones; around 83% of them were counted only once. Jointly, the top ten make up 8.2% of the sample. Sequenced input: peripheral blood. These receptors were taken from a woman aged 55-69 years with acute or convalescent COVID-19.

The chain is built from TRBV6-2 or TRBV6-3 and TRBJ2-3, with 9 bases fitting TRBD2. The ends lost 2 bases at V and 5 bases at J; junction bases unmatched: 11. Germline-derived CDR1 and CDR2 are MNHEY and SVGEGT. The length of the CDR3 is 17 residues. CDR3 amino acids: CASSYERGGADEDTQYF. As DNA, the CDR3 is TGTGCCAGCAGTTACGAGCGCGGGGGGGCTGACGAAGATACGCAGTATTTT.

This chain links TRBV18 with TRBJ2-3; 8 nucleotides match TRBD2. The V gene end was trimmed by 3 bases and the J gene end by 2 bases; junction bases not matched to a gene: 4. Germline V gene lookup returns CDR1 KGHSH and CDR2 LQKENI. The CDR3 extends over 15 amino acids. The CDR3 spells CASSPQLADTDTQYF. CDR3 nucleotides: TGTGCCAGCTCACCTCAACTAGCGGACACAGATACGCAGTATTTT. The entire variable domain, with the rest obtained from reference TRBV18 and TRBJ2-3, is as follows: NAGVMQNPRHLVRRRGQEARLRCSPMKGHSHVYWYRQLPEEGLKFMVYLQKENIIDESGMPKERFSAEFPKEGPSILRIQQVVRGDSAAYFCASSPQLADTDTQYFGPGTRLTVL.

V usage is TRBV5-4 and J usage is TRBJ1-5; possible D gene TRBD1, 5 bases. V shed 0 bases and J shed 5 bases, with 9 bases lying between them. From germline, CDR1 is SGHNT and CDR2 YYREEE (reference sequence). This CDR3 is built from 14 residues. CDR3 sequence (DNA): TGTGCCAGCAGCTTGGCGGGGGTAGATCAGCCCCAGCATTTT. Its translation is CASSLAGVDQPQHF.

This clone has just a few counts. The V gene is TRBV19, the J gene TRBJ2-7, with 8 bases identical to TRBD1. Germline V gene lookup returns CDR1 LNHDA and CDR2 SQIVND (reference sequence). The CDR3 consists of 14 residues. Trimming cost V 6 bases and J 10 bases; bases outside gene matches: 14. CDR3 in DNA: TGTGCCAGTAGCACCCGCGACAGGGGCTCCAGTCAGTACTTC. Translation gives CASSTRDRGSSQYF. The full variable domain, its missing parts supplied by reference TRBV19 and TRBJ2-7, is DGGITQSPKYLFRKEGQNVTLSCEQNLNHDAMYWYRQDPGQGLRLIYYSQIVNDFQKGDIAEGYSVSREKKESFPLTVTSAQKNPTAFYLCASSTRDRGSSQYFGPGTRLTVT.

The rearrangement uses TRBV11-3 and TRBJ2-7; D is ambiguous. Trimming stripped 1 base from V and 2 bases from J, with 9 bases between. Germline assignment: CDR1 SGHNT and CDR2 YENEEA. The CDR3 contains 14 residues. The CDR3 DNA reads TGTGCCAGCAGCTTAGTTCACAGAGCCTACGAGCAGTACTTC. Translation gives CASSLVHRAYEQYF.

The V call is TRBV28, the J call TRBJ1-2; D unresolved. Germline V gene sequence: CDR1 MDHEN, CDR2 SYDVKM. The V and J ends lost 6 bases and 8 bases respectively, with 13 bases between them. CDR3 length equals 12 residues. CDR3 sequence (DNA): TGTGCCAGCAGCCAAACACAGTTCGGCTACACCTTC. Translating it yields CASSQTQFGYTF.

This chain links TRBV7-8 with TRBJ1-1; D ambiguous. The CDR3 is 15 residues long. Germline lookup yields CDR1 SGHVS and CDR2 FQNEAQ. V shed 4 bases and J shed 4 bases, with 16 bases lying between them. The CDR3 nucleotides read TGTGCCAGCAGCTCGGGGTGGGAAGGCATCACTGAAGCTTTCTTT. Its translation is CASSSGWEGITEAFF.

This clone was recorded a few times. The V call is TRBV6-5, the J call TRBJ2-2, with unresolved D. The CDR3 sequence is 13 residues long. The germline V gene encodes CDR1 MNHEY and CDR2 SVGAGI. Between the trimmed V and J ends, which lost 6 bases and 4 bases, there was a span of 9 bases. In nucleotides, the CDR3 is TGTGCCAGCAGAGCGACGGTCACCGGGGAGCTGTTTTTT. Translation gives CASRATVTGELFF.

The V call is TRBV19, the J call TRBJ1-5; 8 nucleotides line up with TRBD1. TRBJ2-3 explains the end of the DNA better; the J call may be wrong. Per the germline V gene, CDR1 is LNHDA and CDR2 is SQIVND (reference sequence). The length of the CDR3 is 14 residues. As DNA, the CDR3 is TGTGCCAGTACCAACGACAGGGGATTTCAGCCCCAGTATTTT. It specifies CASTNDRGFQPQYF.

The chain joins TRBV5-1 to TRBJ2-3; 7 nucleotides align to TRBD2. The CDR3 runs 13 residues. With V trimmed by 4 bases and J by 2 bases, 1 base remained unmatched. The germline V gene encodes CDR1 SGHRS and CDR2 YFSETQ. The CDR3 nucleotides read TGCGCCAGCAGCCGGGGGGACACAGATACGCAGTATTTT. Its translation is CASSRGDTDTQYF.

V and J are TRBV5-5 and TRBJ2-5, with 7 bases that match TRBD1. The CDR3 consists of 13 residues. V lost 4 bases, J lost 1 base, and 1 base stayed unmatched. CDR1 SGHKS and CDR2 YYEKEE come from the germline V gene (reference sequence). For the CDR3, the DNA is TGTGCCAGCAGCAGGGACAGCCAAGAGACCCAGTACTTC. It is translated as CASSRDSQETQYF.

V and J are TRBV18 and TRBJ2-5; TRBD2 might be the D (6 bases). Germline CDR1 is KGHSH and CDR2 is LQKENI. Trimming stripped 4 bases from V and 0 bases from J, with 6 bases between. This CDR3 spans 13 amino acids. The CDR3 region has the DNA TGTGCCAGCTCACGGGACTACCAAGAGACCCAGTACTTC. Translating it yields CASSRDYQETQYF.

The rearrangement uses TRBV27 and TRBJ2-3; TRBD1 might be the D (6 bases). Germline V lookup: CDR1 MNHEY, CDR2 SMNVEV (reference sequence). Deletions cut 4 bases from V and 5 bases from J, with 19 bases between. This CDR3 comprises 16 residues. DNA of the CDR3: TGTGCCAGCAGTTCCCGTGGTTGGGGGCCGGGAGATACGCAGTATTTT. Amino acids: CASSSRGWGPGDTQYF.

This clone was detected only once. This rearrangement joins TRBV29-1 to TRBJ1-1, with 8 nucleotides matching TRBD1. Per germline, CDR1 SQVTM and CDR2 ANQGSEA. The trim removed 5 bases at V and 4 bases at J, leaving 6 bases unmatched. CDR3 length: 13 amino acids. Here the CDR3 reads CSVTQGGGTEAFF. CDR3 nucleotides: TGCAGCGTTACACAGGGGGGTGGCACTGAAGCTTTCTTT.

CDR3 region: CASSFERRGANNEQFF. The CDR3 DNA reads TGTGCCAGCAGCTTCGAACGGCGGGGGGCCAACAATGAGCAGTTCTTC. The chain couples TRBV5-8 to TRBJ2-1; 8 bases fit TRBD2. The CDR3 has 16 amino acids. Germline lookup yields CDR1 SGHTS and CDR2 YDEGEE. Trimming cost V 2 bases and J 5 bases; bases outside gene matches: 9.

CDR3 sequence: CASSVGTGTGHEKLFF. In nucleotides, the CDR3 is TGTGCCAGTAGTGTGGGGACCGGGACAGGGCACGAAAAACTGTTTTTT. V and J are TRBV19 and TRBJ1-4, with TRBD1 matching over 9 bases. Looked up from germline, CDR1 is LNHDA and CDR2 is SQIVND (reference sequence). The CDR3 has 16 amino acids. V lost 5 bases to trimming and J lost 8 bases; unmatched junction nucleotides: 12.